The subject of this entry is one TCR beta chain. TCRdb processed the RT-PCR reads anew with MiXCR; each CDR3 protein has one entry. The sample lists 410,000 or so distinct CDR3 sequences; 16% were seen once. The sample comes from a study of patients and donors after allogeneic stem cell transplantation. Deletions cut 3 bases from V and 0 bases from J, with 12 bases between. This CDR3 comprises 15 residues. Germline assignment: CDR1 MNHNS and CDR2 SASEGT. Sample: blood, either unsorted or a sorted T cell fraction (not recorded which). The sequence was collected from a human donor who was either an allogeneic HSCT recipient or a stem cell or donor lymphocyte infusion donor (not recorded which). It is not recorded whose cells these are; they may come from a transplant donor. The chain joins TRBV6-1 to TRBJ2-7, with D tentatively TRBD2 (6 bases). CDR3 amino acids: CASSDRGENSYEQYF. The DNA of the CDR3 is TGTGCCAGCAGTGACCGCGGGGAGAACTCCTACGAGCAGTACTTC.